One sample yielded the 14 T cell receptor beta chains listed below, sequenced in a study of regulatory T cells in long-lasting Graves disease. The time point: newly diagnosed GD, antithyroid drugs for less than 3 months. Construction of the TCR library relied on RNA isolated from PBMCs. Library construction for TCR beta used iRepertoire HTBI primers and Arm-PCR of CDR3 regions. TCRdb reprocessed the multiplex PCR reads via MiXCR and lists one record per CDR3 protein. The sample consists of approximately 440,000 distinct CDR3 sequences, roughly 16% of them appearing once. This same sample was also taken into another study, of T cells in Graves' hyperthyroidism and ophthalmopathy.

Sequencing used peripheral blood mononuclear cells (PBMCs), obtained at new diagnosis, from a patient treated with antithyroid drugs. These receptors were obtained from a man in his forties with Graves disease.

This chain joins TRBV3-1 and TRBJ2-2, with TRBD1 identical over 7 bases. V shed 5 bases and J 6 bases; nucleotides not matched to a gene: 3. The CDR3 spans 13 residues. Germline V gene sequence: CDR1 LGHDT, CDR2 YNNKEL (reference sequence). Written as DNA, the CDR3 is TGTGCCAGCAGCGACAGGGTTGCCGGGGAGCTGTTTTTT. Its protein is CASSDRVAGELFF.

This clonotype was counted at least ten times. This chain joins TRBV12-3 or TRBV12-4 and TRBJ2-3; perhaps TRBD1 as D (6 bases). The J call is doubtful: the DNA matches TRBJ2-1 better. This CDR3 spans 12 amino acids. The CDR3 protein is CASSHLGAEQFF. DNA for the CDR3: TGTGCCAGCAGTCATTTGGGGGCTGAGCAGTTCTTC.

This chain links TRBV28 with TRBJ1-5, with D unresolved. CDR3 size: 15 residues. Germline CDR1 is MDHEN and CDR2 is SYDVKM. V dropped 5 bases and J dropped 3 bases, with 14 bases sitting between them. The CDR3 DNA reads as TGTGCCAGCAGTCAACAGACCCTTCCCAATCAGCCCCAGCATTTT. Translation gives CASSQQTLPNQPQHF.

CDR3: CASSEQGNLAKNIQYF. DNA for the CDR3: TGTGCCAGCAGCGAACAGGGGAACTTAGCCAAAAACATTCAGTACTTC. The genes are TRBV9 and TRBJ2-4; TRBD1 agrees at 7 bases. Germline CDR1 is SGDLS and CDR2 is YYNGEE. This CDR3 comprises 16 residues. Germline trimming cut 3 bases from V and 0 bases from J; bases unmatched to any gene: 6.

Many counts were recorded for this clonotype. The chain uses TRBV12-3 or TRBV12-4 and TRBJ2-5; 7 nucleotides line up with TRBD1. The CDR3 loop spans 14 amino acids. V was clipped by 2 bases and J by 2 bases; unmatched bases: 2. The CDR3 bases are TGTGCCAGCAGTTTACGACAGGGTCAAGAGACCCAGTACTTC. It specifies CASSLRQGQETQYF.

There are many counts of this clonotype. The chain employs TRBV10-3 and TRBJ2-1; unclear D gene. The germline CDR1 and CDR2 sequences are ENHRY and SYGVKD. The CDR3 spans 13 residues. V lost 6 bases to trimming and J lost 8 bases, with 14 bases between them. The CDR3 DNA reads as TGTGCCATCAGCGCCCGGACCGGTCATGAGCAGTTCTTC. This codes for CAISARTGHEQFF.

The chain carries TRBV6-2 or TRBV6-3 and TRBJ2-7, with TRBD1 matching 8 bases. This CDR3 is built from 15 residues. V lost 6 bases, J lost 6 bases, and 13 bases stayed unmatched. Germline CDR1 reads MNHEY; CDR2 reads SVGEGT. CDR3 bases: TGTGCCAGCAGGAACTTGGGACAGGCTAGATTCGAGCAGTACTTC. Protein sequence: CASRNLGQARFEQYF.

Here the CDR3 reads CASSPDEFGNYNEQFF. CDR3 nucleotide sequence: TGTGCCAGCTCACCTGATGAGTTTGGTAACTACAATGAGCAGTTCTTC. The chain combines TRBV18 with TRBJ2-1; no firm D call. Trimming removed 3 bases at V and 3 bases at J, with 15 bases between. CDR1 is KGHSH, CDR2 LQKENI, per germline. The CDR3 has 16 amino acids. The variable domain in full, with the rest retrieved from reference TRBV18 and TRBJ2-1, is NAGVMQNPRHLVRRRGQEARLRCSPMKGHSHVYWYRQLPEEGLKFMVYLQKENIIDESGMPKERFSAEFPKEGPSILRIQQVVRGDSAAYFCASSPDEFGNYNEQFFGPGTRLTVL.

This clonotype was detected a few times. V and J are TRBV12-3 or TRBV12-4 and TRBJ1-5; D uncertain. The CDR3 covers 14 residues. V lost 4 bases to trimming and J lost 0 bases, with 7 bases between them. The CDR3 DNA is TGTGCCAGCAGTTCCAGCTATAGCAATCAGCCCCAGCATTTT. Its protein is CASSSSYSNQPQHF.

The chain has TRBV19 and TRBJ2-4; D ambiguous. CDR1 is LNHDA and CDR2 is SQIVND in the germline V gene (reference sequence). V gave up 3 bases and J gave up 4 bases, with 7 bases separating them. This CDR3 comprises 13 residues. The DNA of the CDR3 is TGTGCCAGTAGTATGGGCAGAAAAAACATTCAGTACTTC. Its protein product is CASSMGRKNIQYF. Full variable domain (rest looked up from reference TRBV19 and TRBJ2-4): DGGITQSPKYLFRKEGQNVTLSCEQNLNHDAMYWYRQDPGQGLRLIYYSQIVNDFQKGDIAEGYSVSREKKESFPLTVTSAQKNPTAFYLCASSMGRKNIQYFGAGTRLSVL.

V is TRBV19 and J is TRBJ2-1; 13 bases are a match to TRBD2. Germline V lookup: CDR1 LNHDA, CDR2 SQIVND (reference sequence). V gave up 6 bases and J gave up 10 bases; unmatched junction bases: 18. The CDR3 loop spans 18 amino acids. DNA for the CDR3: TGTGCCAGTAGGGGACAGGGTCCGGGACTAGCGGGATTCGCCGAGCAGTTCTTC. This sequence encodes CASRGQGPGLAGFAEQFF.

CDR3 DNA: TGTGCCAGCAGCCAAGGCGAGGTCGGCAGCGGGGTGAACCGGGAGCTGTTTTTT. It codes for CASSQGEVGSGVNRELFF. The chain is built from TRBV3-1 and TRBJ2-2, with 7 nucleotides matching TRBD2. The CDR3 has 18 amino acids. The trim removed 1 base at V and 9 bases at J, leaving 17 bases unmatched. The germline gives CDR1 LGHDT, CDR2 YNNKEL (reference sequence).

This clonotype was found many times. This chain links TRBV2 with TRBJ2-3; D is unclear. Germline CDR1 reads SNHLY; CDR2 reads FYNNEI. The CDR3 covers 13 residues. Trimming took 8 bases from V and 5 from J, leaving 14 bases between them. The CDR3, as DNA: TGTGCCAGCTCGGCTAGTCCGGAAGATACGCAGTATTTT. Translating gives CASSASPEDTQYF.

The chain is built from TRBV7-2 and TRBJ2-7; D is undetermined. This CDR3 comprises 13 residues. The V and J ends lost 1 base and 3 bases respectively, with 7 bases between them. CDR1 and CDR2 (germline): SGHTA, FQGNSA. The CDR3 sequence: CASSLGSNYEQYF. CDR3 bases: TGTGCCAGCAGCTTAGGGTCGAACTACGAGCAGTACTTC.